These 9 T cell receptor beta chains share one sample of origin, sequenced in a study of CD8 T cells in ankylosing spondylitis (TCRdb year 2017). Preparation of the library involved 5' RACE. Sequencing took place on an Illumina HiSeq 2500. TCRdb ran its own pipeline on the public reads, namely fastp trimming at Q25 and MiXCR clone calling, and kept in-frame beta chains. Merged by CDR3 protein, the rows form single entries marked with the most common genes and DNA. Here the sample has some 150,000 distinct CDR3 sequences; approximately 44% occur a single time. The ten largest make up roughly 15% of the sample. The specimen was synovial fluid, either unsorted or a sorted T cell fraction (not recorded which). All receptors come from a male donor with ankylosing spondylitis.

This clonotype was found once. The chain recombines TRBV9 with TRBJ1-6; tentative D call: TRBD1 (6 bases). The CDR3 totals 15 residues. CDR1 SGDLS and CDR2 YYNGEE come from the germline V gene. The V end lost 0 bases, the J end lost 10 bases, and 14 bases lay between the germline ends. The CDR3 here is CASSVGARGQSPLHF. The CDR3 coding sequence is TGTGCCAGCAGCGTAGGGGCCCGGGGGCAGTCACCCCTCCACTTT.

A few counts support this clonotype. The J gene is TRBJ2-7, the V gene TRBV11-2; a weak D match, TRBD1 (6 bases). Per the germline V gene, CDR1 is SGHAT and CDR2 is FQNNGV. This CDR3 region has 17 residues. V lost 5 bases to trimming and J lost 0 bases, with 20 bases between them. For the CDR3, the DNA is TGTGCCAGCAGCGTATGGACAGAACATGGGAGCTCCTACGAGCAGTACTTC. Translated, it gives CASSVWTEHGSSYEQYF.

The V call is TRBV6-2 or TRBV6-3, the J call TRBJ2-1, with D uncertain. This CDR3 comprises 13 residues. Germline V gives CDR1 MNHEY, CDR2 SVGEGT. Trimming took 4 bases from V and 5 from J, leaving 9 bases between them. The DNA of the CDR3 is TGTGCCAGCAGTTCCGACGGTCACAATGAGCAGTTCTTC. Amino acid sequence: CASSSDGHNEQFF.

This clonotype has only one observation. The genes are TRBV7-8 and TRBJ1-1; weak D call: TRBD1 (6 bases). The ends were cut back, 2 bases at V and 6 bases at J, with 13 bases in the middle. The CDR3 is 14 amino acids. CDR1 is SGHVS and CDR2 is FQNEAQ in the germline V gene. CDR3 amino acids: CASSLQGWFAEAFF. CDR3 bases: TGTGCCAGCAGCTTACAGGGGTGGTTCGCTGAAGCTTTCTTT.

The rearrangement joins TRBV11-2 to TRBJ2-1; D is possibly TRBD1 (6 bases). The CDR3 has 15 amino acids. Trimming cost V 3 bases and J 8 bases, with 17 bases left between them. Germline V CDR1 and CDR2: SGHAT, FQNNGV. This CDR3 is CASSLGRGVFYEQFF. The CDR3 nucleotides read TGTGCCAGCAGCTTGGGCAGGGGCGTTTTCTATGAGCAGTTCTTC.

At least ten counts were recorded for this clonotype. V is TRBV28 and J is TRBJ1-2; no clear D. Looked up from germline, CDR1 is MDHEN and CDR2 is SYDVKM. The CDR3 contains 12 residues. V gave up 7 bases and J gave up 2 bases, with 8 bases separating them. CDR3 in amino acids: CASTGPNYGYTF. DNA for the CDR3: TGTGCCAGCACCGGACCGAACTATGGCTACACCTTC.

This clonotype showed up just a few times. CDR3 sequence (DNA): TGCGCCAGCAGCCCCCACCTGGGCTCCACTGAAGCTTTCTTT. Its protein product is CASSPHLGSTEAFF. The rearrangement joins TRBV4-3 to TRBJ1-1; D ambiguous. This CDR3 has 14 residues. Germline CDR1 is LGHNA and CDR2 is YSLEER. V gave up 4 bases and J gave up 4 bases, with 13 bases separating them.

The genes are TRBV10-3 and TRBJ1-2; D possibly corresponds to TRBD1 (6 bases). CDR1 is ENHRY, CDR2 SYGVKD, per germline. Trimming took off 10 bases at V and 0 bases at J, with 24 bases between the two ends. The CDR3 extends over 17 amino acids. The chain's CDR3 is CATHNPTYREANYGYTF. The CDR3 DNA is TGTGCCACCCATAACCCAACCTACAGGGAAGCTAACTATGGCTACACCTTC.

As DNA, the CDR3 is TGTGCCAGCAGAAGGAAAGGCTACACCTTC. Translated, it gives CASRRKGYTF. J is TRBJ1-2 and V is TRBV5-8; D unclear. This CDR3 is built from 10 residues. Trimming took 5 bases from V and 8 from J, leaving 7 bases between them. Per the germline V gene, CDR1 is SGHTS and CDR2 is YDEGEE.